This T cell receptor (beta chain) was identified in a study of T cells in Graves' hyperthyroidism and ophthalmopathy. What was amplified from RNA transcripts were TCR beta CDR3 regions. The HTBI primer set was used in a first-round RT-PCR of the TCR CDR3. TCRdb reprocessed the multiplex PCR reads via MiXCR and lists one record per CDR3 protein. This sample has approximately 590,000 distinct CDR3 sequences, with 15% to 18% found just once. Every diagnosis used clinical symptoms, serum thyroxine and TRAb, thyroid ultrasound and orbital computed tomography. The germline CDR1 and CDR2 sequences are MNHEY and SVGAGI. Trimming pared 8 bases from V and 0 bases from J, leaving 10 bases between. CDR3 length equals 13 residues. Study-level points and caveats: Blood samples included most of the expanded thyroid clonotypes exceeding 0.001.

The table lists this clonotype with many counts. Its matching antigen is unknown. This TCR was sampled from a woman in her 30s with Graves' hyperthyroidism. Material for sequencing was blood. The gene calls are TRBV6-5 and TRBJ1-1, with a weak D call TRBD1 (6 bases). CDR3 amino acids: CASQQGLNTEAFF. CDR3 in DNA: TGTGCCAGCCAACAGGGACTGAACACTGAAGCTTTCTTT.